Listed here are 27 T cell receptor beta chains from one sample, sequenced in a study of OX40 agonist ivuxolimab in advanced cancers. Sequencing was performed with immunoSEQ multiplex PCR; in TCRdb, only in-frame clones are kept and a portion is missing. Among approximately 50,000 clones listed, roughly 88% were seen once. Specimen: CD4+ or CD8+ T cells sorted from blood, collected in a trial of the OX40 agonist ivuxolimab. Receptors were obtained from an adult with an advanced solid tumor such as melanoma, head and neck, liver or kidney cancer.

This clone has only a few counts. The V and J genes are TRBV29-1 and TRBJ2-5; D is perhaps TRBD1 or TRBD2 (5 bases each). Trimming cost V 3 bases and J 1 base, with 9 bases left between them. Germline CDR1 is SQVTM and CDR2 is ANQGSEA. The CDR3 totals 13 residues. This CDR3 reads CSVDTGTQETQYF. CDR3 in DNA: TGCAGCGTTGATACGGGGACCCAAGAGACCCAGTACTTC.

V usage is TRBV9 and J usage is TRBJ1-2; TRBD1 might be the D (6 bases). Deletions cut 4 bases from V and 3 bases from J, with 13 bases between. Germline assignment: CDR1 SGDLS and CDR2 YYNGEE. The CDR3 is 14 residues long. In DNA, the CDR3 is TGTGCCAGCAGCCGGGGAAACAGGGACTATGGCTACACCTTC. This encodes CASSRGNRDYGYTF.

This clone has more than one count but fewer than ten. The chain couples TRBV29-1 to TRBJ2-5; weak D call: TRBD1 (6 bases). Trimming took off 5 bases at V and 1 base at J, with 8 bases between the two ends. In germline, CDR1 is SQVTM, CDR2 ANQGSEA. This CDR3 spans 12 amino acids. CDR3 bases: TGCAGCGTTATCAGGGGCCAAGAGACCCAGTACTTC. Translation: CSVIRGQETQYF.

This chain joins TRBV18 and TRBJ2-1; possible D gene TRBD1, 5 bases. CDR3 length: 16 residues. CDR1 is KGHSH, CDR2 LQKENI, per germline. Trimming removed 0 bases from V and 7 bases from J, with 16 bases in between. The CDR3 DNA sequence: TGTGCCAGCTCACCACCGTGGCTAGGGGCGGTTAATGAGCAGTTCTTC. Translated, it gives CASSPPWLGAVNEQFF.

This clone was detected many times. The chain links TRBV7-8 to TRBJ2-7; TRBD1 agrees at 7 bases. The CDR3 consists of 15 residues. Germline assignment: CDR1 SGHVS and CDR2 FQNEAQ. J was trimmed by 0 bases and V by 5 bases; bases with no gene match: 7. CDR3 nucleotides: TGTGCCAGCAGCCTCGCGACAGGGAGCTCCTACGAGCAGTACGTC. Translation gives CASSLATGSSYEQYV.

The chain carries TRBV7-9 and TRBJ2-6; D unclear. Germline V gene data show CDR1 as SEHNR and CDR2 as FQNEAQ (reference sequence). The V gene lost 5 bases and the J gene lost 0 bases, with 11 bases spanning the gap. This CDR3 has 16 amino acids. The CDR3 region has the DNA TGTGCCAGCAGCGATAACCCAGGCTCTGGGGCCAACGTCCTGACTTTC. This sequence encodes CASSDNPGSGANVLTF.

The chain joins TRBV6-5 to TRBJ2-2; 12 nucleotides agree with TRBD2. Germline-derived CDR1 and CDR2 are MNHEY and SVGAGI. The V and J ends lost 6 bases and 6 bases, in that order; junction bases with no gene match: 5. This CDR3 spans 15 amino acids. The CDR3 region is CASRSGLAGPGELFF. The CDR3 coding sequence is TGTGCCAGCAGGTCCGGACTAGCGGGACCCGGGGAGCTGTTTTTT.

This rearrangement joins TRBV18 to TRBJ1-1, with D possibly matching TRBD1 (5 bases). V dropped 6 bases and J dropped 4 bases, with 15 bases sitting between them. The germline CDR1 and CDR2 sequences are KGHSH and LQKENI. This CDR3 is 14 amino acids long. CDR3 loop: CASSPGTDPTEAFF. The DNA of the CDR3 is TGTGCCAGCTCGCCCGGGACCGATCCCACTGAAGCTTTCTTT.

This chain connects TRBV7-2 to TRBJ1-3, with D unclear. Trimming removed 5 bases from V and 0 bases from J, with 11 bases in between. The CDR3 sequence is 15 residues long. CDR1 and CDR2 (germline): SGHTA, FQGNSA. The CDR3 region is CASSRTSSSGNTIYF. CDR3 bases: TGTGCCAGCAGCCGCACCTCAAGCTCTGGAAACACCATATATTTT.

This rearrangement joins TRBV9 to TRBJ2-5; 7 bases line up with TRBD2. The V segment lost 4 bases and the J segment 3 bases; nucleotides outside the gene matches: 9. This CDR3 comprises 15 residues. Per germline, CDR1 SGDLS and CDR2 YYNGEE. The CDR3 nucleotides are TGTGCCAGCAGCAGAGACTTTGCGGGAGAAGAGACCCAGTACTTC. Encoded protein: CASSRDFAGEETQYF.

The CDR3 loop is CASSLTSGTYNEQFF. CDR3 nucleotides: TGTGCCAGCAGTCTCACTAGCGGGACTTACAATGAGCAGTTCTTC. The chain couples TRBV6-5 to TRBJ2-1, with TRBD2 matching 10 bases. The CDR3 totals 15 residues. V trimming: 5 bases; J trimming: 4 bases; junction bases outside the gene matches: 5. In germline, CDR1 is MNHEY, CDR2 SVGAGI.

This clone showed up just a few times. V gene TRBV7-9 combines with J gene TRBJ2-7; TRBD1 matches at 9 bases. J lost 2 bases, V lost 4 bases, and 3 bases had no gene match. CDR3 length: 14 residues. Germline V gene lookup returns CDR1 SEHNR and CDR2 FQNEAQ (reference sequence). CDR3 nucleotides: TGTGCCAGCAGCTCACAGGGGGCTGCCTACGAGCAGTACTTC. It codes for CASSSQGAAYEQYF.

The V call is TRBV6-6, the J call TRBJ2-2; D may be TRBD1 (6 bases). This CDR3 is 15 amino acids long. Germline CDR1 is MNHNY and CDR2 is SVGAGI (reference sequence). V was clipped by 8 bases and J by 5 bases, with 18 bases between them. The CDR3 reads CASQTRDIVTGELFF. CDR3 bases: TGTGCCAGCCAGACCCGGGACATAGTAACCGGGGAGCTGTTTTTT.

This rearrangement joins TRBV7-2 to TRBJ1-5; 8 positions match TRBD1. This CDR3 spans 14 amino acids. Unmatched junction bases numbered 0, after V lost 1 base and J lost 4 bases. Per germline, CDR1 SGHTA and CDR2 FQGNSA. The CDR3 region is CASSLGQGNQPQHF. The CDR3 DNA is TGTGCCAGCAGCTTAGGACAGGGGAATCAGCCCCAGCATTTT.

The V and J genes are TRBV5-6 and TRBJ2-6; D unresolved. Germline CDR1 reads SGHDT; CDR2 reads YYEEEE. Deletions cut 4 bases from V and 1 base from J, with 6 bases between. This CDR3 has 14 amino acids. CDR3 protein: CASSRRSGANVLTF. The CDR3 nucleotides read TGTGCCAGCAGCCGAAGGTCTGGGGCCAACGTCCTGACTTTC. Variable domain in full (rest from reference TRBV5-6 and TRBJ2-6): DAGVTQSPTHLIKTRGQQVTLRCSPKSGHDTVSWYQQALGQGPQFIFQYYEEEERQRGNFPDRFSGHQFPNYSSELNVNALLLGDSALYLCASSRRSGANVLTFGAGSRLTVL.

The genes are TRBV6-6 and TRBJ2-1; D is undetermined. From germline, CDR1 is MNHNY and CDR2 SVGAGI (reference sequence). V lost 5 bases and J 8 bases, leaving 7 bases between the germline ends. The CDR3 is 11 residues long. In nucleotides, the CDR3 is TGTGCCAGCAGTGGTCCGTATGAGCAGTTCTTC. Its translation: CASSGPYEQFF.

This chain connects TRBV2 to TRBJ2-7; D remains ambiguous. This CDR3 is 12 amino acids long. V was pared by 6 bases and J by 3 bases, with 9 bases between. Germline V CDR1 and CDR2: SNHLY, FYNNEI. The CDR3 bases are TGTGCCAGCAGCCCCGTGGGCTACGAGCAGTACTTC. Translated: CASSPVGYEQYF.

Concerning this clone: One end of the junction fails to match germline, which may point to a read error. The chain recombines TRBV5-1 with TRBJ1-5; the D is unclear. CDR3 length: 14 amino acids. Germline V gene data show CDR1 as SGHRS and CDR2 as YFSETQ. CDR3 residues: CASSLMQVNQPQHF. CDR3 in DNA: TGTGCCAGCAGCTTGATGCAGGTCAATCAGCCCCAGCATTTT.

This chain connects TRBV9 to TRBJ2-3; D not certain. This CDR3 contains 16 residues. V was shortened by 0 bases and J by 0 bases, with 11 bases between the two germline ends. Per germline, CDR1 SGDLS and CDR2 YYNGEE. This chain's CDR3 is CASSVGPVTSTDTQYF. The CDR3 region has the DNA TGTGCCAGCAGCGTAGGCCCGGTAACTAGCACAGATACGCAGTATTTT.

This chain links TRBV9 with TRBJ1-1, with 7 bases lining up with TRBD1. The germline CDR1 and CDR2 sequences are SGDLS and YYNGEE. This CDR3 contains 14 residues. V shed 4 bases, J shed 5 bases, and the junction held 8 bases outside the gene matches. Here the CDR3 reads CASSPSPRGTEAFF. CDR3 DNA sequence: TGTGCCAGCAGCCCCTCCCCCAGGGGGACTGAAGCTTTCTTT. The full variable domain, in which reference TRBV9 and TRBJ1-1 provide the parts outside the CDR3, is DSGVTQTPKHLITATGQRVTLRCSPRSGDLSVYWYQQSLDQGLQFLIQYYNGEERAKGNILERFSAQQFPDLHSELNLSSLELGDSALYFCASSPSPRGTEAFFGQGTRLTVV.

This chain connects TRBV18 to TRBJ1-4; D may be TRBD1 (6 bases). V was shortened by 6 bases and J by 8 bases, with 13 bases between the two germline ends. This CDR3 is built from 13 residues. CDR1 is KGHSH, CDR2 LQKENI, per germline. CDR3 nucleotide sequence: TGTGCCAGCTCCCCCGGGACACAAGAAAAACTGTTTTTT. It specifies CASSPGTQEKLFF.

This CDR3 is CASSELQGSIEKKLFF. The DNA of the CDR3 is TGTGCCAGCAGTGAACTACAGGGGTCGATTGAAAAAAAACTGTTTTTT. V usage is TRBV6-1 and J usage is TRBJ1-4; 7 nucleotides agree with TRBD1. Germline-derived CDR1 and CDR2 are MNHNS and SASEGT. There are 16 residues in the CDR3. V shed 2 bases and J 9 bases; nucleotides not matched to a gene: 12.

The chain joins TRBV18 to TRBJ2-1; 11 nucleotides align to TRBD1. Germline-derived CDR1 and CDR2 are KGHSH and LQKENI. This CDR3 region has 19 residues. Trimming at V came to 4 bases and at J to 6 bases, leaving 17 bases not matched to a gene. CDR3 amino acids: CASSLPDRGLPGGPNEQFF. For the CDR3, the DNA is TGTGCCAGCTCACTTCCGGACAGGGGGCTCCCAGGCGGGCCCAATGAGCAGTTCTTC.

The chain is built from TRBV28 and TRBJ2-7, with 11 bases identical to TRBD2. The trim removed 4 bases at V and 3 bases at J, leaving 8 bases unmatched. Germline CDR1 reads MDHEN; CDR2 reads SYDVKM. This CDR3 has 16 amino acids. This chain's CDR3 is CASSSPSGTSGYEQYF. The CDR3 region has the DNA TGTGCCAGCAGTTCGCCCTCCGGGACTAGCGGCTACGAGCAGTACTTC.

The CDR3, as DNA: TGTGCCAGCAGTGTAACCGGGACAGGGGCCTACGAGCAGTACTTC. This translates into CASSVTGTGAYEQYF. This chain uses TRBV25-1 with TRBJ2-5, with 10 bases fitting TRBD1. The DNA end is a closer match to TRBJ2-7, so the J assignment may be wrong. Germline CDR1 reads MGHDK; CDR2 reads SYGVNS. There are 15 residues in the CDR3.

The V and J genes are TRBV14 and TRBJ2-7; 13 bases map to TRBD2. This CDR3 has 15 amino acids. Germline V gives CDR1 SGHDN, CDR2 FVKESK. J was trimmed by 6 bases and V by 4 bases; bases with no gene match: 6. The CDR3 DNA reads TGTGCCAGCAGCCTCGGGACTAGCGGGAAAAGCGAGCAGTACTTC. Amino acid sequence: CASSLGTSGKSEQYF.

The rearrangement uses TRBV27 and TRBJ1-5; unclear D gene. In germline, CDR1 is MNHEY, CDR2 SMNVEV (reference sequence). The CDR3 covers 15 residues. Trimming cost V 6 bases and J 5 bases, with 17 bases left between them. The CDR3 here is CASRPSPGPDQPQHF. The CDR3, as DNA: TGTGCCAGCAGGCCCTCCCCGGGTCCCGATCAGCCCCAGCATTTT.